A selection of T cell receptor beta chains follows, all from one sample in a study of T cells in Graves' hyperthyroidism and ophthalmopathy. A single record per CDR3 protein comes from TCRdb applying MiXCR to the multiplex PCR reads. The sample includes approximately 400,000 distinct CDR3 sequences, around 16% seen only once; the top ten take around 30%. The sequencing input was blood. The source of these receptors is a woman between 18 and 29 years old with Graves' hyperthyroidism that later progressed to Graves' ophthalmopathy. Each CDR3 is given with its conserved first and last residue. The D gene is left open where the match is weak. The size entry is marked missing in some rows and otherwise reads once, few, many or a size class.

d_gene	abundance	len	v_gene	j_gene	CDR3nt	CDR3aa
-	many	15	TRBV12-3/TRBV12-4	TRBJ2-2	TGTGCCAGCAGTCCGGGACCAATTAACACCGGGGAGCTGTTTTTT	CASSPGPINTGELFF
-	-	13	TRBV20-1	TRBJ2-1	TGCAGTGCCGAACTAGGGACTGGAAATGAGCAGTTCTTC	CSAELGTGNEQFF
-	many	15	TRBV7-9	TRBJ2-7	TGTGCCAGCAGTCGAAGGGATACTAGTTTCGGCGAGCAGTACTTC	CASSRRDTSFGEQYF
TRBD2	-	17	TRBV6-5	TRBJ2-7	TGTGCCAGCAGTTACCGGGGACTAGCGGAGGGGGCCTACGAGCAGTACTTC	CASSYRGLAEGAYEQYF
-	many	15	TRBV24-1	TRBJ2-5	TGTGCCACCAGTGATCCTGCGGGGACCGACGGGACCCAGTACTTC	CATSDPAGTDGTQYF
TRBD2	-	16	TRBV27	TRBJ2-1	TGTGCCAGCAGTTTTAGGCTAGCGGAGGCCTACAATGAGCAGTTCTTC	CASSFRLAEAYNEQFF
-	many	15	TRBV3-1	TRBJ2-1	TGTGCCAGCAGCCAAGATTTCGCGGCTTACAATGAGCAGTTCTTC	CASSQDFAAYNEQFF
-	few	11	TRBV2	TRBJ2-1	TGTGCCAGCAGACCGCCCGGGGAGCAGTTCTTC	CASRPPGEQFF
-	many	13	TRBV14	TRBJ1-1	TGTGCCAGCAGCCTGAACTTGGACACTGAAGCTTTCTTT	CASSLNLDTEAFF
TRBD2	few	17	TRBV12-3/TRBV12-4	TRBJ2-1	TGTGCCAGCAGACCTTCCGGGTCACTAGCGGGAGGAGATGAGCAGTTCTTC	CASRPSGSLAGGDEQFF
-	many	12	TRBV20-1	TRBJ2-5	TGCAGTGTTTCAGCGTCCCAAGAGACCCAGTACTTC	CSVSASQETQYF
-	many	19	TRBV4-1	TRBJ1-2	TGCGCCAGCAGCCACAAGATCGATGTTTTAACGGGGCCCGACTATGGCTACACCTTC	CASSHKIDVLTGPDYGYTF
-	-	14	TRBV5-1	TRBJ1-4	TGCGCCAGCAGCCCGGGACGGGCGGATGAAAAACTGTTTTTT	CASSPGRADEKLFF
TRBD1	many	15	TRBV3-1	TRBJ2-7	TGTGCCAGCAGCCAGGCAGACAGGGGCGCCTACGAGCAGTACTTC	CASSQADRGAYEQYF
-	many	15	TRBV25-1	TRBJ1-5	TGTGCCAGCAGTGAGTCAGGTCGGTTCAATCAGCCCCAGCATTTT	CASSESGRFNQPQHF
-	many	15	TRBV6-4	TRBJ2-3	TGTGCCAGCAGTGAACAGGGATCGGGCACAGATACGCAGTATTTT	CASSEQGSGTDTQYF
-	many	16	TRBV7-8	TRBJ2-3	TGTGCCAGCAGCTTAGCGTTTACGGGTAGCACAGATACGCAGTATTTT	CASSLAFTGSTDTQYF
TRBD1	few	15	TRBV28	TRBJ1-5	TGTGCCAGCAGTACTGGACAGGGGTCGGATCAGCCCCAGCATTTT	CASSTGQGSDQPQHF
TRBD2	-	12	TRBV6-1	TRBJ2-1	TGTGCCAGCGTTAGCGGGAGCGGTGCGCAGTTCTTC	CASVSGSGAQFF
TRBD2	many	16	TRBV20-1	TRBJ2-5	TGCAGTGCTAGCCCCCGTCGCGGGAGAATCCAAGAGACCCAGTACTTC	CSASPRRGRIQETQYF
TRBD2	-	15	TRBV30	TRBJ2-7	TGTGCCTGGAGTCCGACTAGCGGGAGGGGATACGAGCAGTACTTC	CAWSPTSGRGYEQYF
-	many	19	TRBV6-2/TRBV6-3	TRBJ2-1	TGTGCCAGCACCTCCCCGGGGGCGCTAGGACTGTCCTCTAGGAATGAGCAGTTCTTC	CASTSPGALGLSSRNEQFF
-	few	15	TRBV6-2/TRBV6-3	TRBJ2-5	TGTGCCAGCAGTTACCCATACAGGGTCGGAGAGACCCAGTACTTC	CASSYPYRVGETQYF
-	many	14	TRBV20-1	TRBJ2-3	TGCAGTGCTAGCCGGTCCCTAAATACAGATACGCAGTATTTT	CSASRSLNTDTQYF
-	many	13	TRBV10-3	TRBJ2-1	TGTGCCATCACCGGACAGAGCTACAATGAGCAGTTCTTC	CAITGQSYNEQFF
TRBD2	many	14	TRBV5-6	TRBJ2-7	TGTGCCAGCAGCAAGACTAGCGCGGCCTACGAGCAGTACTTC	CASSKTSAAYEQYF
-	many	14	TRBV20-1	TRBJ2-7	TGCAGTGCCCCTAGGGACTTCCCCTCCTACGAGCAGTACTTC	CSAPRDFPSYEQYF
-	many	12	TRBV20-1	TRBJ2-5	TGCAGTGCCACAGTGTTCCAAGAGACCCAGTACTTC	CSATVFQETQYF
TRBD2	many	15	TRBV27	TRBJ2-7	TGTGCCAGCAGTTTATCTCTAGCGGGCCCCTACGAGCAGTACTTC	CASSLSLAGPYEQYF
TRBD2	many	18	TRBV5-6	TRBJ2-7	TGTGCCAGCAGCTTGGTGGTTCGGACTAGCGGGAAAGGCGACGAGCAGTACTTC	CASSLVVRTSGKGDEQYF
-	-	14	TRBV28	TRBJ2-2	TGTGCCAGCTCTCTGAGGATTCTCGCCGGGGAGCTGTTTTTT	CASSLRILAGELFF
TRBD2	many	15	TRBV12-3/TRBV12-4	TRBJ2-1	TGTGCCAGCAGTTTGTTTAGCGGGGACTACAATGAGCAGTTCTTC	CASSLFSGDYNEQFF
-	many	15	TRBV5-1	TRBJ2-4	TGCGCCAGCAGTTCAGTGGGTTTGGCCAAAAACATTCAGTACTTC	CASSSVGLAKNIQYF
-	-	15	TRBV5-5	TRBJ2-5	TGTGCCAGCTCCCCCCCGGGGGCGGCCAAAGAGACCCAGTACTTC	CASSPPGAAKETQYF
-	many	14	TRBV5-1	TRBJ2-7	TGCGCCAGCAGCTTGGCCCACGGGGGACGCGAGCAGTACTTC	CASSLAHGGREQYF
-	many	15	TRBV7-9	TRBJ1-1	TGTGCCAGCAGCTTAGGGAGGGCGGTGGGCGAAGAAGCTTTCTTT	CASSLGRAVGEEAFF
TRBD2	-	18	TRBV15	TRBJ2-7	TGTGCCACCAGCAGAGCTGGGACTAGCGGGAGTCTATTCTACGAGCAGTACTTC	CATSRAGTSGSLFYEQYF
TRBD2	-	16	TRBV19	TRBJ2-1	TGTGCCAGTAGCCGAGGCGGAGGGACTAGCGGAAATGAGCAGTTCTTC	CASSRGGGTSGNEQFF
-	many	13	TRBV12-3/TRBV12-4	TRBJ1-2	TGTGCCAGCAGTCCACTCCGCAACTATGGCTACACCTTC	CASSPLRNYGYTF
TRBD1	many	14	TRBV6-1	TRBJ2-1	TGTGCCAGCAGATCGACAGGGAGCGGCAATGAGCAGTTCTTC	CASRSTGSGNEQFF
TRBD1	many	15	TRBV2	TRBJ2-1	TGTGCCAGCAAATCACAGGGGATCTTTTACAATGAGCAGTTCTTC	CASKSQGIFYNEQFF
-	few	13	TRBV10-3	TRBJ2-7	TGTGCCATCAGTGGCCCTCGGACTGAAGAGCAGTACTTC	CAISGPRTEEQYF
TRBD1	few	21	TRBV7-9	TRBJ2-7	TGTGCCAGCAGCTTAGTATCCGGGGACGCCAGGACAGGGGGCCATGGCTACGAGCAGTACTTC	CASSLVSGDARTGGHGYEQYF
TRBD1	-	16	TRBV24-1	TRBJ2-2	TGTGCCACCAGTGAGGACGACAGGGCGAACACCGGGGAGCTGTTTTTT	CATSEDDRANTGELFF
-	few	13	TRBV27	TRBJ2-4	TGTGCCAGCAGTTTGGGTCTGGGTAACATTCAGTACTTC	CASSLGLGNIQYF
-	-	14	TRBV27	TRBJ2-1	TGTGCCGGCAGTCCACCCACGGTTTCCAATGAGCAGTTCTTC	CAGSPPTVSNEQFF
TRBD1	-	15	TRBV15	TRBJ2-5	TGTGCCACCAGCTTCGGACAGGGGACCCAAGAGACCCAGTACTTC	CATSFGQGTQETQYF
-	many	15	TRBV28	TRBJ1-1	TGTGCCAGCAGTCGCCCCCTAGGGGGAGTCACTGAAGCTTTCTTT	CASSRPLGGVTEAFF
-	many	14	TRBV28	TRBJ2-2	TGTGCCAGCAGGCGTTCAGGGGTCACCGGGGAGCTGTTTTTT	CASRRSGVTGELFF
-	many	12	TRBV28	TRBJ1-1	TGTGCCAGCAGTTTGACGTTTCCTGAAGCTTTCTTT	CASSLTFPEAFF